Listed below are T cell receptor beta chains from one sample, sequenced in a study of T and B cells in COVID-19 patients. Via MiXCR, TCRdb re-called the multiplex PCR reads, giving one row per CDR3 protein. The table includes 6,000 to 9,000 distinct CDR3 sequences, 25% to 40% detected once. What was sequenced was blood. The source of these receptors is a human donor who had recovered from COVID-19. Both conserved end residues are trimmed from each CDR3. Not all rows give a size; the values are once, few, many and, for expanded clones, a class.

J: TRBJ1-1; size: .; V: TRBV6-5; CDR3: ASSELLRLRETEAF
J: TRBJ1-5; size: .; V: TRBV7-2; CDR3: ASSQWGGQPQH
J: TRBJ1-6; size: .; V: TRBV6-6; CDR3: ASSYPSNSPLH
J: TRBJ1-6; size: .; V: TRBV6-4; CDR3: ASTDAQGANSPLH
J: TRBJ2-3; size: .; V: TRBV6-4; CDR3: ASSERGGRGTQY
J: TRBJ1-1; size: few; V: TRBV19; CDR3: ASSKGMNTEAF
J: TRBJ1-6; size: .; V: TRBV18; CDR3: ASTPRPQGALYNSPLH
J: TRBJ1-5; size: .; V: TRBV5-6; CDR3: ASSDSGTGVAQPQH
J: TRBJ1-5; size: few; V: TRBV19; CDR3: ATTLDVYQPQH
J: TRBJ1-1; size: .; V: TRBV6-1; CDR3: ASLGAPLNTEAF
J: TRBJ2-1; size: .; V: TRBV6-5; CDR3: ASSYSIARAGGYNEQF
J: TRBJ2-1; size: .; V: TRBV12-3/TRBV12-4; CDR3: ASSFAAGAYNEQF
J: TRBJ2-2; size: .; V: TRBV11-2; CDR3: ASSLEALTGELF
J: TRBJ2-2; size: medium-sized; V: TRBV19; CDR3: ASNLPGLAGGPDTGELF
J: TRBJ1-1; size: few; V: TRBV12-3/TRBV12-4; CDR3: ASSGDRFGAF
J: TRBJ2-1; size: once; V: TRBV7-3; CDR3: ASSLGGHSEQF